This T cell receptor (beta chain) is drawn from a study of cytomegalovirus exposure and HLA in healthy donors. Sequencing was performed with immunoSEQ multiplex PCR; in TCRdb, only in-frame clones are kept and a portion is missing. The sample consists of 50,000 to 65,000 clones, approximately 89% of them appearing once. Findings of the study overall: The study found most TCR sequences rare, yet found some public TCRs in many donors. It was found in a later analysis that first-cohort TCR clusters tended to co-occur in the 120 validation repertoires. Published work reported that the classifier diagnosed cytomegalovirus status with high specificity and sensitivity.

A note on this clone: Antigen unknown.

The CDR3 runs to 11 residues. Trimming took off 8 bases at V and 4 bases at J, with 7 bases between the two ends. The germline V gene encodes CDR1 SGHTA and CDR2 FQGTGA. This TCR was sampled from a woman younger than 35 in good health and CMV-seropositive. Sample: PBMCs. The chain uses TRBV7-3 and TRBJ2-3; possibly TRBD2 for D (5 bases). CDR3 protein: CASSGSDTQYF. The CDR3 DNA sequence: TGTGCCAGCTCGGGGTCAGATACGCAGTATTTT.